The 32 T cell receptor beta chains below all came from one sample that was sequenced in a study of CD4 and CD8 cells across lung adenocarcinoma regions. Each CDR3 protein is one row after TCRdb ran MiXCR on the PCR reads. Altogether 5,200 or so distinct CDR3 sequences are present, about half being singletons, with the ten largest covering about 90%. The sequenced sample consisted of CD8+ T cells from the margin of a lung tumor. The source is a male donor with lung adenocarcinoma. The CD4 and CD8 labels of this study may be unreliable.

The chain couples TRBV25-1 to TRBJ1-1, with D uncertain. The V end was cut by 2 bases, the J end by 1 base, with 8 bases between. The germline V gene encodes CDR1 MGHDK and CDR2 SYGVNS. The CDR3 length is 14 residues. The CDR3 coding sequence is TGTGCCAGCAGTGAACTGCAAGGGAACACTGAAGCTTTCTTT. Its translation is CASSELQGNTEAFF.

The chain is built from TRBV10-1 and TRBJ2-1; 12 bases are shared with TRBD2. CDR1 and CDR2 (germline): WNHNN, SYGVQD (reference sequence). The CDR3 is 17 amino acids. Trimming took 4 bases from V and 10 from J; bases not matched to a gene: 14. In DNA form, the CDR3 reads TGCGCCAGCAGTGGATCCCAGTCTAGCGGGAGGGGGGGGGAGCAGTTCTTC. Its protein is CASSGSQSSGRGGEQFF.

Regarding this clonotype: At one of its ends the junction is not consistent with the germline gene, which may arise from a read error. CDR3 region: CGSRGGASKNTQYF. The CDR3 bases are TGCGGCAGTAGGGGGGGGGCTAGCAAAAACACTCAGTACTTT. The rearrangement joins TRBV10-1 to TRBJ2-4, with TRBD2 as a possible D gene (7 bases). Germline assignment: CDR1 WNHNN and CDR2 SYGVQD (reference sequence). The CDR3 contains 14 residues.

This clonotype appeared many times. A much larger clone lies a single base off, so this may be a read error. The chain links TRBV25-1 to TRBJ2-1; 9 nucleotides match TRBD1. The end of the DNA aligns better with TRBJ2-7, so the J call may be wrong. CDR3 size: 16 residues. Germline assignment: CDR1 MGHDK and CDR2 SYGVNS. The CDR3 bases are TGTGCCAGCAGTGAATGGGGGGACAGGGCTTACAATGAGCAGTACTTC. Amino acids: CASSEWGDRAYNEQYF.

This clonotype rates as medium-sized. This chain connects TRBV27 to TRBJ2-2; 10 positions agree with TRBD2. V gave up 6 bases and J gave up 4 bases; unmatched junction bases: 5. The germline gives CDR1 MNHEY, CDR2 SMNVEV (reference sequence). The CDR3 covers 15 residues. CDR3 sequence: CASRQTSGFTGELFF. CDR3 coding DNA: TGTGCCAGCAGGCAGACTAGCGGGTTCACCGGGGAGCTGTTTTTT.

This chain links TRBV7-2 with TRBJ2-3; D is unresolved. Trimming stripped 11 bases from V and 2 bases from J, with 11 bases between. Germline lookup yields CDR1 SGHTA and CDR2 FQGNSA. The CDR3 consists of 12 residues. The CDR3 region has the DNA TGTGCCGGGCTGTTTTTCACAGATACGCAGTATTTT. Translating it yields CAGLFFTDTQYF.

In DNA, the CDR3 is TGTGCCAGCAGCAGCTACGTGGAGAATGAGCAGTTCTTC. Translating gives CASSSYVENEQFF. The J gene is TRBJ2-1, the V gene TRBV7-2; the D is unclear. Looked up from germline, CDR1 is SGHTA and CDR2 is FQGNSA. Trimming pared 5 bases from V and 7 bases from J, leaving 12 bases between. The CDR3 runs 13 residues. Together with reference TRBV7-2 and TRBJ2-1, the CDR3 gives the full variable domain: GAGVSQSPSNKVTEKGKDVELRCDPISGHTALYWYRQSLGQGLEFLIYFQGNSAPDKSGLPSDRFSAERTGGSVSTLTIQRTQQEDSAVYLCASSSYVENEQFFGPGTRLTVL.

By frequency in the sample, this clonotype is medium-sized (0.01 to 0.1%). The rearrangement links TRBV27 to TRBJ2-7; D is unclear. Germline values: CDR1 MNHEY, CDR2 SMNVEV (reference sequence). V lost 8 bases to trimming and J lost 3 bases, with 23 bases between them. This CDR3 has 16 residues. The chain's CDR3 is CASRHKPRDWGYEQYF. Here the CDR3 DNA reads TGTGCCAGCCGTCACAAGCCACGAGATTGGGGCTACGAGCAGTACTTC.

This rearrangement joins TRBV6-5 to TRBJ2-1; 8 nucleotides agree with TRBD1. The CDR3 consists of 15 residues. CDR1 MNHEY and CDR2 SVGAGI come from the germline V gene. The V segment lost 0 bases and the J segment 7 bases; nucleotides outside the gene matches: 5. The CDR3: CASSYSLTGANEQFF. CDR3 in DNA: TGTGCCAGCAGTTACTCGCTGACAGGGGCAAATGAGCAGTTCTTC.

Regarding this clonotype: As the CDR3 is not closed by the conserved phenylalanine or tryptophan, this likely results from a read error. The DNA is left out, because the CDR3 cannot be placed on it with certainty; the CDR3 is given as TCRdb lists it. V and J are TRBV16 and TRBJ2-5; no DNA check was done on the table's D call, TRBD1. The CDR3 totals 8 residues, both ends included. CDR1 KGHSY and CDR2 FQNENV come from the germline V gene. CDR3 residues: CRDRVLPC.

Points on this clonotype: A junction boundary mismatches the germline segment, possibly from a read error. The chain recombines TRBV6-1 with TRBJ2-2; 7 bases line up with TRBD1. The CDR3 length is 15 residues. Germline lookup yields CDR1 MNHNS and CDR2 SASEGT. CDR3: CASTLEGANTGELYF. Here the CDR3 DNA reads TGTGCCAGCACCCTAGAGGGGGCGAACACCGGGGAGCTGTATTTT.

J is TRBJ2-3 and V is TRBV5-8, with 10 bases aligning to TRBD2. Per the germline V gene, CDR1 is SGHTS and CDR2 is YDEGEE. The CDR3 runs 20 residues. The junction had 16 bases not matched to a gene; V was cut back by 1 base and J by 2 bases. This chain's CDR3 is CASSLISTSGIQTTTDTQYF. For the CDR3, the DNA is TGTGCCAGCAGCTTGATCTCTACTAGCGGGATACAAACCACCACAGATACGCAGTATTTT. Supplemented by reference TRBV5-8 and TRBJ2-3, the full variable domain reads EAGVTQSPTHLIKTRGQQATLRCSPISGHTSVYWYQQALGLGLQFLLWYDEGEERNRGNFPPRFSGRQFPNYSSELNVNALELEDSALYLCASSLISTSGIQTTTDTQYFGPGTRLTVL.

This clonotype rates as medium-sized. The chain couples TRBV27 to TRBJ2-2; weak D call: TRBD2 (5 bases). V was pared by 6 bases and J by 5 bases, with 22 bases between. The CDR3 has 17 amino acids. CDR1 and CDR2 from the germline V gene are MNHEY and SMNVEV (reference sequence). The CDR3 reads CASSLLGLYVGTGELFF. The CDR3 DNA sequence: TGTGCCAGCAGCCTCCTTGGACTCTACGTGGGGACCGGGGAGCTGTTTTTT.

The J gene is TRBJ2-4, the V gene TRBV27; TRBD2 matches at 7 bases. Gene TRBJ2-5 matches the end of the DNA better, so the J call may be wrong. The V gene's germline CDR1 is MNHEY and CDR2 SMNVEV (reference sequence). The CDR3 has 16 amino acids. The CDR3 here is CASSSAGSGVQETQYF. The CDR3 DNA reads as TGTGCCAGCAGTTCCGCCGGGAGCGGGGTCCAAGAGACCCAGTACTTC.

This clonotype was recorded a few times. This chain uses TRBV6-1 with TRBJ2-7; a possible D gene is TRBD2 (5 bases). The V end was cut by 8 bases, the J end by 6 bases, with 17 bases between. The CDR3 runs 13 residues. Germline values: CDR1 MNHNS, CDR2 SASEGT. The CDR3 sequence is CASCPYPAGEQYF. The DNA for the CDR3 is TGTGCCAGCTGCCCATACCCCGCGGGCGAGCAGTACTTC.

The chain combines TRBV6-1 with TRBJ2-5, with 9 bases that match TRBD1. The germline CDR1 and CDR2 sequences are MNHNS and SASEGT. After removal of 4 bases from V and 11 bases from J, the junction contained 11 bases not matched to a gene. The CDR3 consists of 14 residues. CDR3 sequence reads: CASSGRDRVSGQYF. For the CDR3, the DNA is TGTGCCAGCAGTGGAAGGGACAGGGTTAGTGGGCAGTACTTC.

This clonotype appeared many times. This chain links TRBV7-2 with TRBJ2-5; D uncertain. The V end was cut by 5 bases, the J end by 2 bases, with 6 bases between. Germline assignment: CDR1 SGHTA and CDR2 FQGNSA. The length of the CDR3 is 12 residues. The DNA for the CDR3 is TGTGCCAGCAGCCGCAGACAAGAGACCCAGTACTTC. Protein: CASSRRQETQYF.

This clonotype was detected ten times or more. The J gene is TRBJ1-6, the V gene TRBV12-3 or TRBV12-4; 7 bases are shared with TRBD1. With V trimmed by 6 bases and J by 0 bases, 2 bases remained unmatched. The CDR3 extends over 15 amino acids. The DNA for the CDR3 is TGTGCCAGCAGGACAGGGAGCTCCTATAATTCACCCCTCCACTTT. Amino acid sequence: CASRTGSSYNSPLHF.

This chain joins TRBV11-2 and TRBJ2-3; D is possibly TRBD1 or TRBD2 (6 bases each). This CDR3 is 15 amino acids long. The V end was cut by 5 bases, the J end by 0 bases, with 12 bases between. Germline V gives CDR1 SGHAT, CDR2 FQNNGV. Here the CDR3 DNA reads TGTGCCAGCAGCGTGCAGGGGACTAGCACAGATACGCAGTATTTT. Protein sequence: CASSVQGTSTDTQYF.

The V gene is TRBV6-1, the J gene TRBJ2-7; D is unresolved. V lost 3 bases to trimming and J lost 0 bases, with 12 bases between them. The CDR3 totals 15 residues. Germline V gene sequence: CDR1 MNHNS, CDR2 SASEGT. The CDR3 loop is CASSDLPQGSYEQYF. The CDR3 DNA sequence: TGTGCCAGCAGTGATCTCCCCCAAGGCTCCTACGAGCAGTACTTC.

The V call is TRBV10-1, the J call TRBJ2-4; tentatively, D is TRBD1 or TRBD2 (5 bases each). The CDR3 consists of 15 residues. Germline V gene sequence: CDR1 WNHNN, CDR2 SYGVQD (reference sequence). CDR3 DNA: TGCGGCCGCTTGCTGAGGGGAAAATCCAAAGACACTCAGTACTTC. Protein product: CGRLLRGKSKDTQYF.

The V gene is TRBV10-1, the J gene TRBJ2-5, with D possibly matching TRBD2 (5 bases). In germline, CDR1 is WNHNN, CDR2 SYGVQD (reference sequence). The CDR3 contains 13 residues. V shed 3 bases and J shed 7 bases, with 12 bases lying between them. The CDR3 coding sequence is TGCGCCAGCAGTGAAGACCGGGCGGGGACCCAGTACTTC. It yields the protein CASSEDRAGTQYF.

The chain combines TRBV11-2 with TRBJ1-5, with D uncertain. CDR1 is SGHAT and CDR2 is FQNNGV in the germline V gene. The CDR3 spans 14 residues. The V end lost 5 bases, the J end lost 5 bases, and 13 bases lay between the germline ends. The CDR3: CASSIGGVDQPQHF. The CDR3 region has the DNA TGTGCCAGCAGCATCGGCGGGGTTGATCAGCCCCAGCATTTT.

Remarks on this clonotype: A much larger clone lies a single base off, so this may be a read error. The rearrangement uses TRBV6-1 and TRBJ2-5, with D hard to call. V was cut by 1 base and J by 11 bases, with 14 bases left in between. There are 13 residues in the CDR3. Germline V CDR1 and CDR2: MNHNS, SASEGT. Here the CDR3 reads CASSEGTSDEQYF. The CDR3 coding sequence is TGTGCCAGCAGTGAAGGGACCAGCGATGAGCAGTACTTC.

The chain uses TRBV6-5 and TRBJ2-3, with TRBD2 identical over 7 bases. V was clipped by 4 bases and J by 0 bases; unmatched bases: 7. Germline assignment: CDR1 MNHEY and CDR2 SVGAGI. The CDR3 extends over 16 amino acids. This CDR3 is CASSFEGRDSTDTQYF. In DNA form, the CDR3 reads TGTGCCAGCAGTTTTGAGGGGAGGGATAGCACAGATACGCAGTATTTT.

Only one count was recorded for this clonotype. The chain employs TRBV6-1 and TRBJ2-5; tentatively, D is TRBD1 or TRBD2 (5 bases each). This CDR3 has 14 amino acids. Germline loops: CDR1 MNHNS, CDR2 SASEGT. The germline V and J ends were trimmed by 5 bases and 10 bases, with 20 bases remaining between them. CDR3 residues: CASSRDGDPEDQYF. CDR3 nucleotide sequence: TGTGCCAGCAGTAGGGACGGGGATCCAGAGGACCAGTACTTC.

This clonotype was seen at least ten times. The chain recombines TRBV4-1 with TRBJ2-3; maybe TRBD2 (5 bases). V was cut by 7 bases and J by 0 bases, with 11 bases left in between. Germline V gene lookup returns CDR1 MGHRA and CDR2 YSYEKL. The CDR3 covers 14 residues. The chain's CDR3 is CASTAETSTDTQYF. The CDR3 DNA sequence: TGCGCCAGCACAGCGGAAACTAGCACAGATACGCAGTATTTT.

The CDR3 nucleotides read TGCGCCAGCAGTGAAGGGGGCGAAGGCTACGAGCAGTACTTC. Translating it yields CASSEGGEGYEQYF. This chain connects TRBV10-1 to TRBJ2-1; 7 bases are shared with TRBD1. The last part of the DNA fits TRBJ2-7 better; the J call may be wrong. The V gene's germline CDR1 is WNHNN and CDR2 SYGVQD (reference sequence). The CDR3 runs to 14 residues.

The rearrangement uses TRBV4-1 and TRBJ2-4, with 7 bases fitting TRBD2. J was trimmed by 1 base and V by 3 bases; bases with no gene match: 12. Germline CDR1 reads MGHRA; CDR2 reads YSYEKL. This CDR3 region has 18 residues. The CDR3 region has the DNA TGCGCCAGCAGCCAGAGCCCGGCGGGGGAAGCGGCCAAAAACATTCAGTACTTC. This codes for CASSQSPAGEAAKNIQYF.

The sample holds one count of this clonotype. This chain links TRBV4-2 with TRBJ2-1; TRBD2 aligns across 11 bases. Unmatched junction bases numbered 9, after V lost 2 bases and J lost 6 bases. The CDR3 sequence is 17 residues long. Germline CDR1 and CDR2: LGHNA and YNFKEQ. The chain's CDR3 is CASSQHSGTSGRNEQFF. CDR3 in DNA: TGTGCCAGCAGCCAACACTCTGGGACTAGCGGCCGCAATGAGCAGTTCTTC.

This chain uses TRBV6-1 with TRBJ2-4; D might be TRBD1 or TRBD2, each matching 6 bases. This CDR3 has 15 residues. Trimming took 6 bases from V and 4 from J, leaving 16 bases between them. Germline V gene lookup returns CDR1 MNHNS and CDR2 SASEGT. In nucleotides, the CDR3 is TGTGCCAGCAGCGACCTTGAGGGGGGAAAAAACATTCAGTACTTC. It encodes CASSDLEGGKNIQYF.

V gene TRBV6-1 combines with J gene TRBJ1-1; no clear D. The V gene's germline CDR1 is MNHNS and CDR2 SASEGT. With 8 bases removed from V and 0 bases from J, the gap between germline ends came to 13 bases. The CDR3 spans 14 residues. The chain's CDR3 is CASRMRYMNTEAFF. Written as DNA, the CDR3 is TGTGCCAGCCGAATGCGTTACATGAACACTGAAGCTTTCTTT.